This T cell receptor (beta chain) was recorded in a study of blood T cell repertoires in COVID-19. Clones were sequenced by immunoSEQ multiplex PCR, and TCRdb holds only the in-frame ones, with some missing. This sample has about 210,000 clones, with 65% to 85% found just once. V lost 2 bases and J 1 base, leaving 9 bases between the germline ends. There are 15 residues in the CDR3. Germline V gives CDR1 MNHEY, CDR2 SMNVEV (reference sequence). The rearrangement uses TRBV27 and TRBJ2-1; tentative D call: TRBD2 (6 bases). Sequencing was done on a sample of peripheral blood. The TCR was taken from a man aged 45-65 years with active or convalescent COVID-19. The CDR3 loop is CASSLAGLSYNEQFF. CDR3 nucleotide sequence: TGTGCCAGCAGTTTAGCGGGGTTGTCCTACAATGAGCAGTTCTTC.